These 24 T cell receptor beta chains originate from one sample sequenced in a study of human T cells and chemical hapten exposure. TCRdb analysed the RACE reads with MiXCR anew, one entry per CDR3 protein. The sample records 60,000 to 90,000 distinct CDR3 sequences, approximately 8.6% being singletons. Time point defined: healthy volunteer bleed at 6 weeks. Unfractionated whole blood served as the source for total RNA extraction. Sample: whole blood. These TCRs come from a female donor in good health. Some clones in this sample may be carry-over from other donors' samples.

The chain is built from TRBV7-9 and TRBJ1-6; 7 bases fit TRBD1. The germline V gene has CDR1 SEHNR and CDR2 FQNEAQ (reference sequence). Trimming removed 3 bases from V and 7 bases from J; junction bases left unmatched: 3. This CDR3 region has 14 residues. The CDR3 protein is CASSFAQGNSPLHF. In nucleotides, the CDR3 is TGTGCCAGCAGCTTCGCACAGGGGAATTCACCCCTCCACTTT.

This clonotype was seen many times. CDR3: CSFRQGDEQYF. In DNA, the CDR3 is TGCAGCTTCCGACAGGGTGACGAGCAGTACTTC. J is TRBJ2-7 and V is TRBV29-1, with 7 bases identical to TRBD1. The CDR3 length is 11 residues. Trimming cost V 8 bases and J 5 bases; bases outside gene matches: 6. From germline, CDR1 is SQVTM and CDR2 ANQGSEA.

This clonotype was detected only a few times. The rearrangement uses TRBV6-6 and TRBJ2-3; 8 bases align to TRBD1. With 2 bases clipped from V and 3 bases from J, the junction kept 1 base outside the gene matches. Germline V gene lookup returns CDR1 MNHNY and CDR2 SVGAGI (reference sequence). This CDR3 comprises 14 residues. CDR3 loop: CASSYGQGTDTQYF. In nucleotides, the CDR3 is TGTGCCAGCAGTTACGGACAGGGAACAGATACGCAGTATTTT.

Comment on this clonotype: A read error may explain this, as a much larger clone is one base away. The chain combines TRBV6-6 with TRBJ1-4; possible D gene TRBD1, 6 bases. Germline V CDR1 and CDR2: MNHNY, SVGAGI (reference sequence). V dropped 10 bases and J dropped 4 bases, with 19 bases sitting between them. This CDR3 is built from 15 residues. This CDR3 is CANRPRTVNNEKLFF. CDR3 sequence (DNA): TGTGCCAACAGACCTAGGACAGTAAATAATGAAAAACTGTTTTTT.

This clonotype was observed a few times. V gene TRBV7-9 combines with J gene TRBJ1-2; D unclear. Trimming left V 5 bases short and J 4 bases short, with 11 bases between. The CDR3 is 13 amino acids. Per the germline V gene, CDR1 is SEHNR and CDR2 is FQNEAQ (reference sequence). CDR3 loop: CASSPGRAYGYTF. The CDR3 nucleotides read TGTGCCAGCAGCCCTGGAAGGGCCTATGGCTACACCTTC. The full variable domain, its missing parts supplied by reference TRBV7-9 and TRBJ1-2, is DTGVSQNPRHKITKRGQNVTFRCDPISEHNRLYWYRQTLGQGPEFLTYFQNEAQLEKSRLLSDRFSAERPKGSFSTLEIQRTEQGDSAMYLCASSPGRAYGYTFGSGTRLTVV.

V gene TRBV5-6 combines with J gene TRBJ1-1; D remains unclear. Germline V gene lookup returns CDR1 SGHDT and CDR2 YYEEEE. V was trimmed by 3 bases and J by 1 base, leaving 4 bases between them. There are 12 residues in the CDR3. The CDR3 spells CASSSQNTEAFF. The CDR3 coding sequence is TGTGCCAGCAGCTCCCAGAACACTGAAGCTTTCTTT.

This clonotype has only a few counts. This sequence joins TRBV28 and TRBJ1-2, with D perhaps matching TRBD1 (6 bases). V lost 5 bases to trimming and J lost 4 bases, with 20 bases between them. Germline lookup yields CDR1 MDHEN and CDR2 SYDVKM. This CDR3 contains 16 residues. CDR3 DNA: TGTGCCAGCAGTCCACCCTCGACAGGAAGACCCTATGGCTACACCTTC. The encoded protein is CASSPPSTGRPYGYTF.

This clonotype was recorded at least ten times. This chain links TRBV6-2 or TRBV6-3 with TRBJ1-1; D is undetermined. Trimming cost V 3 bases and J 0 bases, with 8 bases left between them. CDR3 length: 14 residues. Germline CDR1 is MNHEY and CDR2 is SVGEGT. The CDR3, as DNA: TGTGCCAGCAGTTATCAGGCTATGAACACTGAAGCTTTCTTT. Translating gives CASSYQAMNTEAFF.

Concerning this clonotype: Given a much more abundant clone one base away, this may be a read error. CDR3 protein: CASRWDGNTGELFF. The CDR3, as DNA: TGTGCCAGCAGATGGGACGGAAACACCGGGGAGCTGTTTTTT. V usage is TRBV2 and J usage is TRBJ2-2; D tentatively reads TRBD1 or TRBD2 (5 bases each). In germline, CDR1 is SNHLY, CDR2 FYNNEI. Trimming shortened V by 6 bases and J by 2 bases, and 10 bases separated the two germline ends. The CDR3 is 14 amino acids.

There are a few counts of this clonotype. The chain links TRBV12-3 or TRBV12-4 to TRBJ1-1; the D is unclear. The CDR3 has 12 residues. Trimming removed 1 base at V and 9 bases at J, with 9 bases between. As DNA, the CDR3 is TGTGCCAGCAGTTTAGAGGTGGGGAAAGCTTTCTTT. Amino acid sequence: CASSLEVGKAFF.

In its sample, this clonotype was seen many times. The rearrangement uses TRBV29-1 and TRBJ1-5; D not resolved. Germline CDR1 is SQVTM and CDR2 is ANQGSEA. Trimming stripped 3 bases from V and 3 bases from J, with 9 bases between. The CDR3 runs to 13 residues. The CDR3 DNA is TGCAGCGTTGAGCACGGGTCCAATCAGCCCCAGCATTTT. Translated: CSVEHGSNQPQHF.

The genes are TRBV7-2 and TRBJ2-7; 10 nucleotides line up with TRBD1. Germline V gene data show CDR1 as SGHTA and CDR2 as FQGNSA. V gave up 1 base and J gave up 3 bases; unmatched junction bases: 3. The CDR3 consists of 15 residues. In DNA, the CDR3 is TGTGCCAGCAGCTTAGAGGGGACAGGGGTCTACGAGCAGTACTTC. Protein: CASSLEGTGVYEQYF.

The chain couples TRBV4-2 to TRBJ2-4; the D gene is possibly TRBD1 (8 bases). Trimming shortened V by 4 bases and J by 0 bases, and 31 bases separated the two germline ends. Germline assignment: CDR1 LGHNA and CDR2 YNFKEQ. The CDR3 runs 22 residues. CDR3 amino acids: CASSLQGDAGAGFGGAKNIQYF. In nucleotides, the CDR3 is TGTGCCAGCAGCCTACAGGGGGATGCGGGGGCCGGGTTCGGCGGAGCCAAAAACATTCAGTACTTC.

Ten or more counts support this clonotype. The chain is built from TRBV5-8 and TRBJ1-5; D gene uncertain. Looked up from germline, CDR1 is SGHTS and CDR2 is YDEGEE. Trimming took off 0 bases at V and 0 bases at J, with 7 bases between the two ends. This CDR3 is 15 amino acids long. CDR3 bases: TGTGCCAGCAGCTTGGGGACGGATAGCAATCAGCCCCAGCATTTT. Protein: CASSLGTDSNQPQHF.

This clonotype has a count of ten or more. The rearrangement links TRBV14 to TRBJ1-1; D gene ambiguous. V was cut by 0 bases and J by 0 bases, with 11 bases left in between. The CDR3 is 16 residues long. The V gene's germline CDR1 is SGHDN and CDR2 FVKESK. CDR3 nucleotide sequence: TGTGCCAGCAGCCAAGAATATTTGGCCATGAACACTGAAGCTTTCTTT. Translation: CASSQEYLAMNTEAFF.

In its sample, this clonotype was seen many times. This chain connects TRBV21-1 to TRBJ2-7; no DNA check was done on the table's D call, TRBD1. TRBV21-1 is an annotated pseudogene. The CDR3 has 13 residues. This chain's CDR3 is CASSLRGEYEQYF. DNA of the CDR3: TGTGCCAGCAGCCTCCGAGGGGAGTACGAGCAGTACTTC.

V and J are TRBV4-3 and TRBJ2-1, with 14 bases aligning to TRBD2. The CDR3 sequence is 23 residues long. Germline lookup yields CDR1 LGHNA and CDR2 YSLEER. V was pared by 1 base and J by 0 bases, with 17 bases of the junction left unmatched. CDR3 DNA sequence: TGCGCCAGCAGCCAAGGGGTCAGACTAGCGGGGGGGCCTCCTCTAAACTCCTACAATGAGCAGTTCTTC. It translates to CASSQGVRLAGGPPLNSYNEQFF.

The genes are TRBV6-2 or TRBV6-3 and TRBJ2-3; 9 nucleotides align to TRBD2. Germline V gives CDR1 MNHEY, CDR2 SVGEGT. This CDR3 comprises 18 residues. The ends lost 0 bases at V and 2 bases at J; junction bases unmatched: 9. CDR3 nucleotides: TGTGCCAGCAGTTACTCGAGTATGCTAGCGGGGTTCACAGATACGCAGTATTTT. It encodes CASSYSSMLAGFTDTQYF.

This clonotype has at least ten counts. This chain links TRBV7-6 with TRBJ2-3, with D maybe TRBD2 (5 bases). The V end was cut by 1 base, the J end by 1 base, with 15 bases between. CDR3 length equals 17 residues. CDR1 and CDR2 from the germline V gene are SGHVS and FNYEAQ. The CDR3 loop reads CASSLDTRATGTDTQYF. The CDR3 DNA is TGTGCCAGCAGCTTAGACACTAGAGCGACGGGCACAGATACGCAGTATTTT.

The rearrangement links TRBV5-5 to TRBJ1-1; D is undetermined. Trimming took 2 bases from V and 8 from J, leaving 13 bases between them. Germline values: CDR1 SGHKS, CDR2 YYEKEE (reference sequence). The CDR3 is 13 amino acids. CDR3 sequence: CASSFVGGPEAFF. Here the CDR3 DNA reads TGTGCCAGCAGCTTCGTGGGAGGGCCAGAAGCTTTCTTT.

This clonotype was seen a few times. V and J are TRBV6-1 and TRBJ1-4; TRBD1 is a possible D gene (6 bases). The CDR3 has 15 residues. Trimming removed 6 bases from V and 5 bases from J, with 16 bases in between. Germline V lookup: CDR1 MNHNS, CDR2 SASEGT. This CDR3 reads CASSDGQLLNEKLFF. The CDR3 bases are TGTGCCAGCAGCGACGGACAGCTACTAAATGAAAAACTGTTTTTT.

This clonotype was seen at least ten times. This chain links TRBV10-3 with TRBJ2-1; TRBD2 is a possible D gene (6 bases). Trimming removed 7 bases at V and 1 base at J, with 14 bases between. The CDR3 extends over 15 amino acids. Germline lookup yields CDR1 ENHRY and CDR2 SYGVKD. The CDR3 DNA is TGTGCCATCATGGGAGGCGGGCAATCCTACAATGAGCAGTTCTTC. Its protein product is CAIMGGGQSYNEQFF.

V and J are TRBV18 and TRBJ1-5; TRBD1 is a possible D gene (6 bases). The germline V gene encodes CDR1 KGHSH and CDR2 LQKENI. This CDR3 has 18 residues. Deletions cut 3 bases from V and 2 bases from J, with 20 bases between. CDR3 in amino acids: CASSPSFTGLGGNQPQHF. CDR3 nucleotide sequence: TGTGCCAGCTCACCGTCATTTACAGGGTTAGGGGGCAATCAGCCCCAGCATTTT.

In its sample, this clonotype was seen a few times. The chain combines TRBV27 with TRBJ2-1; D remains ambiguous. V was shortened by 3 bases and J by 3 bases, with 9 bases between the two germline ends. Germline CDR1 reads MNHEY; CDR2 reads SMNVEV (reference sequence). The CDR3 runs to 14 residues. CDR3 DNA: TGTGCCAGCAGTTTCCAGTCTTTCTACAATGAGCAGTTCTTC. It translates to CASSFQSFYNEQFF.